One and the same sample provided the 3 T cell receptor beta chains below, sequenced in a study of T cells expressing NK-cell markers. From its re-call of the 5' RACE reads, TCRdb lists each CDR3 protein once, without DNA. In all, the sample yields 550,000 or so distinct CDR3 sequences. The sample consisted of blood T cells: a sorted CD56 or NKG2C T cell subset, CD4+ or CD8+ T cells, or bulk PBMC T cells (not recorded which). The origin of the receptors is a man in his late teens or twenties in good health.

The V gene is TRBV5-1, the J gene TRBJ2-1; the D call of TRBD2 rests on TCRdb alone, since no DNA is present to check it. Per germline, CDR1 SGHRS and CDR2 YFSETQ. The CDR3 is made up of 16 amino acids. This CDR3 reads CASSPSGLAHHNEQFF.

The chain couples TRBV20-1 to TRBJ2-1; TCRdb picks TRBD2, but there is no DNA to check that call. Looked up from germline, CDR1 is DFQATT and CDR2 is SNEGSKA (reference sequence). The CDR3 is 16 amino acids. CDR3 sequence reads: CSASGSGSRSYNEQFF.

V gene TRBV12-3 or TRBV12-4 combines with J gene TRBJ2-5. The CDR3 contains 11 residues. CDR3 sequence: CASSREETQYF.